The 26 T cell receptor beta chains below come from one sample, sequenced in a study of OX40 agonist ivuxolimab in advanced cancers. The data were produced by immunoSEQ multiplex PCR, yet TCRdb's version contains in-frame clones alone and is incomplete. The sample holds about 98,000 clones; 85% to 95% are singletons and the top ten take 0.26%. Sequencing was performed on CD4+ or CD8+ T cells sorted from blood, taken in a trial of the OX40 agonist ivuxolimab. The receptors stem from an adult with an advanced solid tumor such as melanoma, head and neck, liver or kidney cancer.

This chain connects TRBV6-1 to TRBJ1-4; D ambiguous. Germline V gene lookup returns CDR1 MNHNS and CDR2 SASEGT. V lost 3 bases, J lost 5 bases, and 4 bases lay in between. This CDR3 contains 12 residues. Written as DNA, the CDR3 is TGTGCCAGCAGTGAGATAAATGAAAAACTGTTTTTT. It specifies CASSEINEKLFF.

The J gene is TRBJ2-3, the V gene TRBV2; TRBD2 matches at 12 bases. The CDR3 extends over 16 amino acids. V trimming: 4 bases; J trimming: 6 bases; junction bases outside the gene matches: 8. Looked up from germline, CDR1 is SNHLY and CDR2 is FYNNEI. CDR3 DNA: TGTGCCAGCAGTGGCCCGACTAGCGGGAGTTTGGATACGCAGTATTTT. Translated, it gives CASSGPTSGSLDTQYF.

This clone was detected a few times. Other DNA sequences in this sample translate to the same CDR3. The V and J genes are TRBV28 and TRBJ2-3; no definite D call. Germline-derived CDR1 and CDR2 are MDHEN and SYDVKM. V was shortened by 2 bases and J by 2 bases, with 2 bases between the two germline ends. The CDR3 has 12 residues. CDR3 amino acids: CASSLNTDTQYF. The CDR3 DNA reads as TGTGCCAGCAGTTTAAACACAGATACGCAGTATTTT. Full variable domain (outside the CDR3, taken from reference TRBV28 and TRBJ2-3): DVKVTQSSRYLVKRTGEKVFLECVQDMDHENMFWYRQDPGLGLRLIYFSYDVKMKEKGDIPEGYSVSREKKERFSLILESASTNQTSMYLCASSLNTDTQYFGPGTRLTVL.

The gene calls are TRBV7-2 and TRBJ2-3; the match to TRBD2 covers 11 bases. Unmatched junction bases numbered 7, after V lost 4 bases and J lost 7 bases. In germline, CDR1 is SGHTA, CDR2 FQGNSA. The CDR3 runs 15 residues. The chain's CDR3 is CASSSRTSGRHTQYF. In nucleotides, the CDR3 is TGTGCCAGCAGCTCGAGGACTAGCGGGCGCCATACGCAGTATTTT.

J is TRBJ1-5 and V is TRBV2; 8 bases line up with TRBD1. V trimming: 5 bases; J trimming: 7 bases; junction bases outside the gene matches: 4. The CDR3 contains 13 residues. CDR1 and CDR2 (germline): SNHLY, FYNNEI. This CDR3 reads CASSWDRLQPQHF. DNA for the CDR3: TGTGCCAGCAGTTGGGACAGGCTACAGCCCCAGCATTTT.

This clone was seen only once. DNA of the CDR3: TGTGCCAGCAGCTTGGGCGGGGCAAACAATGAGCAGTTCTTC. Translating it yields CASSLGGANNEQFF. The chain uses TRBV11-3 and TRBJ2-1; D possibly corresponds to TRBD2 (6 bases). Germline V gives CDR1 SGHNT, CDR2 YENEEA. This CDR3 region has 14 residues. Trimming pared 3 bases from V and 5 bases from J, leaving 11 bases between.

The chain is built from TRBV6-4 and TRBJ1-6, with D possibly TRBD1 on 6 matching bases. Germline assignment: CDR1 MRHNA and CDR2 SNTAGT. V was cut by 3 bases and J by 8 bases, with 14 bases left in between. The CDR3 has 15 residues. The CDR3 sequence: CASSERVRGDSPLHF. CDR3 nucleotides: TGTGCCAGCAGTGAGAGGGTCAGGGGTGATTCACCCCTCCACTTT.

This sequence joins TRBV30 and TRBJ1-3; a possible D gene is TRBD1 (6 bases). The CDR3 totals 13 residues. The germline gives CDR1 GTSNPN, CDR2 SVGIG (reference sequence). The germline V and J ends were trimmed by 7 bases and 2 bases, with 12 bases remaining between them. The CDR3 nucleotides are TGTGCCTCTAGGGGGGGGACTGGAAACACCATATATTTT. It translates to CASRGGTGNTIYF.

V usage is TRBV4-3 and J usage is TRBJ1-5; unclear D gene. Germline V lookup: CDR1 LGHNA, CDR2 YSLEER. V lost 0 bases and J lost 9, with 12 bases in between. The CDR3 is 14 residues long. The CDR3: CASSQDLGQWPQHF. The CDR3 DNA reads TGCGCCAGCAGCCAAGACTTGGGCCAGTGGCCCCAGCATTTT.

The gene calls are TRBV5-1 and TRBJ2-3; no clear D gene. Germline V gene data show CDR1 as SGHRS and CDR2 as YFSETQ. Between the trimmed V and J ends, which lost 0 bases and 14 bases, there was a span of 13 bases. The CDR3 contains 12 residues. The CDR3 is CASSLAQGPLYF. The CDR3 nucleotides are TGCGCCAGCAGCTTGGCCCAAGGTCCTCTGTATTTT.

The rearrangement uses TRBV30 and TRBJ1-6; D possibly corresponds to TRBD1 (5 bases). Germline CDR1 is GTSNPN and CDR2 is SVGIG (reference sequence). The CDR3 has 13 amino acids. Between the trimmed V and J ends, which lost 2 bases and 12 bases, there was a span of 14 bases. This chain's CDR3 is CAWSLGPVQPLHF. The CDR3 DNA sequence: TGTGCCTGGAGTCTGGGACCGGTTCAACCCCTCCACTTT.

The rearrangement uses TRBV6-5 and TRBJ1-3; D not resolved. V dropped 6 bases and J dropped 3 bases, with 9 bases sitting between them. The CDR3 runs 13 residues. Per the germline V gene, CDR1 is MNHEY and CDR2 is SVGAGI. In nucleotides, the CDR3 is TGTGCCAGCAGCCCTCTACTTGGAAACACCATATATTTT. This codes for CASSPLLGNTIYF.

The chain uses TRBV5-1 and TRBJ2-1, with D possibly matching TRBD2 (6 bases). Trimming took 0 bases from V and 10 from J, leaving 20 bases between them. Germline-derived CDR1 and CDR2 are SGHRS and YFSETQ. This CDR3 is 16 amino acids long. The CDR3 DNA reads TGCGCCAGCAGCTTGGGGTCCAGCCCTTGGGAGGAGGAGCAGTTCTTC. Its translation: CASSLGSSPWEEEQFF.

The count of this clone is one. The V and J genes are TRBV5-4 and TRBJ2-3; TRBD2 agrees at 7 bases. This CDR3 has 16 residues. V was clipped by 2 bases and J by 2 bases; unmatched bases: 8. Germline V gene data show CDR1 as SGHNT and CDR2 as YYREEE (reference sequence). The CDR3 DNA reads TGTGCCAGCAGCTTAAGACTAGCTGGTGACACAGATACGCAGTATTTT. This translates into CASSLRLAGDTDTQYF.

The chain has TRBV6-6 and TRBJ2-1; D may be TRBD2 (6 bases). Trimming shortened V by 7 bases and J by 8 bases, and 15 bases separated the two germline ends. Germline V CDR1 and CDR2: MNHNY, SVGAGI (reference sequence). The CDR3 runs to 13 residues. CDR3 DNA sequence: TGTGCCAGCACTCCGGCAGGGAGGTATGAGCAGTTCTTC. It specifies CASTPAGRYEQFF.

The J gene is TRBJ1-1, the V gene TRBV5-1; the D gene is possibly TRBD1 (6 bases). The V and J ends lost 4 bases and 4 bases respectively, with 23 bases between them. Germline V CDR1 and CDR2: SGHRS, YFSETQ. The length of the CDR3 is 17 residues. The CDR3 loop is CASSPTTSGAFRTEAFF. The CDR3 region has the DNA TGCGCCAGCAGCCCGACGACTTCGGGGGCCTTTCGCACTGAAGCTTTCTTT.

The chain couples TRBV4-2 to TRBJ1-5; TRBD1 aligns across 8 bases. CDR1 is LGHNA, CDR2 YNFKEQ, per germline. Trimming removed 1 base from V and 5 bases from J; junction bases left unmatched: 1. The CDR3 is made up of 14 amino acids. CDR3 sequence reads: CASSQGTGHQPQHF. In DNA form, the CDR3 reads TGTGCCAGCAGCCAAGGGACAGGGCATCAGCCCCAGCATTTT.

The V call is TRBV4-2, the J call TRBJ2-1; D is uncertain. Per the germline V gene, CDR1 is LGHNA and CDR2 is YNFKEQ. Trimming removed 0 bases at V and 0 bases at J, with 12 bases between. This CDR3 has 17 residues. CDR3 region: CASSQDLAASSYNEQFF. The CDR3 nucleotides are TGTGCCAGCAGCCAAGATCTCGCGGCTAGCTCCTACAATGAGCAGTTCTTC.

This clone was seen a single time. The chain is built from TRBV11-3 and TRBJ2-7; maybe TRBD1 (5 bases). The CDR3 totals 18 residues. Germline CDR1 SGHNT, CDR2 YENEEA. Between the trimmed V and J ends, which lost 0 bases and 0 bases, there was a span of 18 bases. The CDR3 region has the DNA TGTGCCAGCAGCTTAGACAGGGCTGGGCGGAAGAGCTCCTACGAGCAGTACTTC. Translation gives CASSLDRAGRKSSYEQYF.

This rearrangement joins TRBV10-2 to TRBJ2-1, with D uncertain. The CDR3 runs 12 residues. Germline assignment: CDR1 WSHSY and CDR2 SAAADI. V lost 2 bases to trimming and J lost 15 bases, with 14 bases between them. The chain's CDR3 is CASSEPSVIRFF. CDR3 DNA sequence: TGCGCCAGCAGTGAGCCGTCGGTCATACGGTTCTTC.

This clone appeared a single time. The V gene is TRBV4-1, the J gene TRBJ2-5; the D is unclear. Trimming took 4 bases from V and 3 from J, leaving 12 bases between them. Germline-derived CDR1 and CDR2 are MGHRA and YSYEKL. The CDR3 sequence is 14 residues long. The DNA of the CDR3 is TGCGCCAGCAGCCGCTCGTGGGTGGAAGAGACCCAGTACTTC. Its translation: CASSRSWVEETQYF.

The V and J genes are TRBV28 and TRBJ1-2; no definite D call. This CDR3 region has 12 residues. V dropped 3 bases and J dropped 4 bases, with 6 bases sitting between them. Germline lookup yields CDR1 MDHEN and CDR2 SYDVKM. CDR3 amino acids: CASSFVSYGYTF. CDR3 nucleotide sequence: TGTGCCAGCAGTTTCGTCAGCTATGGCTACACCTTC.

The rearrangement joins TRBV18 to TRBJ1-1; the D gene is possibly TRBD1 (5 bases). V was clipped by 8 bases and J by 0 bases, with 10 bases between them. Germline V CDR1 and CDR2: KGHSH, LQKENI. The CDR3 totals 13 residues. The CDR3 region is CASKRDLNTEAFF. The CDR3, as DNA: TGTGCCAGCAAAAGGGACCTGAACACTGAAGCTTTCTTT.

The rearrangement links TRBV5-1 to TRBJ1-1; 9 bases match TRBD1. With 3 bases clipped from V and 8 bases from J, the junction kept 8 bases outside the gene matches. CDR1 and CDR2 (germline): SGHRS, YFSETQ. The CDR3 loop spans 14 amino acids. The CDR3 sequence: CASSWGQGGIEAFF. In DNA form, the CDR3 reads TGCGCCAGCAGCTGGGGACAGGGTGGGATCGAAGCTTTCTTT.

The J gene is TRBJ2-5, the V gene TRBV7-8, with 9 bases matching TRBD2. CDR1 and CDR2 (germline): SGHVS, FQNEAQ. The CDR3 contains 17 residues. Trimming took 1 base from V and 5 from J; bases not matched to a gene: 11. Here the CDR3 DNA reads TGTGCCAGCAGCTTAGGAGCGTCTAGCGGGACACAGGAGACCCAGTACTTC. Residues: CASSLGASSGTQETQYF.

The rearrangement links TRBV6-6 to TRBJ1-3, with D uncertain. The V and J ends lost 8 bases and 0 bases respectively, with 11 bases between them. In germline, CDR1 is MNHNY, CDR2 SVGAGI (reference sequence). The CDR3 is 14 residues long. The CDR3 loop is CASRPDLSGNTIYF. CDR3 coding DNA: TGTGCCAGCCGCCCAGACCTCTCTGGAAACACCATATATTTT.